Reported below is one TCR beta chain. Its antigen is not identified. CDR3 length equals 14 residues. CDR1 and CDR2 (germline): MDHEN, SYDVKM. V lost 5 bases and J lost 4; bases outside the gene matches: 5. The sample comes from a study of beta chain features in type 1 diabetes. Notes on the study in general: Since sequencing was performed on cDNA, cells with high TCR expression could be over-represented.

It was via CD45RO/CCR7/CD25/CD127/CD95/CD27 that CD4+ naive, central memory, regulatory and stem cell-like memory cells were sorted. Expressed TCRB transcripts were sequenced because the entire RNA isolate underwent reverse transcription. Here immunoSEQ multiplex PCR was the method, and the copy in TCRdb shows in-frame clones only, minus some. The sample records around 400,000 clones, about 16% being singletons. This receptor was identified in a woman between 18 and 30 years old in good health. V is TRBV28 and J is TRBJ1-1, with TRBD1 matching over 9 bases. The sequencing input was naive CD4+ T cells from blood. In nucleotides, the CDR3 is TGTGCCAGCAGTATGACAGGGGGTATCACTGAAGCTTTCTTT. Protein: CASSMTGGITEAFF.